What follows are 30 T cell receptor beta chains derived from one specimen sequenced in a study of post-analysis software for immune sequencing data. General study points: Among 5 or 6 TRBV segments more frequent in patients than controls were TRBV5-6, TRBV5-1 and TRBV20-1.

Unique molecular identifiers featured in each of the TCR beta cDNA libraries. TCRdb processed the PCR reads anew with MiXCR; each CDR3 protein has one entry. The data show about 820,000 distinct CDR3 sequences, with 53% seen just once and 4.6% held by the top ten. These receptors have no identified antigens. The sequencing sample was made of blood. Receptors originate from a girl aged 10 to 17 with multiple sclerosis.

The gene calls are TRBV2 and TRBJ2-6; D uncertain. CDR3 length equals 14 residues. Trimming cost V 6 bases and J 0 bases, with 6 bases left between them. From germline, CDR1 is SNHLY and CDR2 FYNNEI. CDR3 residues: CASRTNSGANVLTF. CDR3 in DNA: TGTGCCAGCAGGACGAACTCTGGGGCCAACGTCCTGACTTTC.

The table lists this clonotype with a count of one. One end of the junction fails to match germline, which may point to a read error. The chain combines TRBV10-3 with TRBJ2-3; 12 bases fit TRBD2. The V gene's germline CDR1 is ENHRY and CDR2 SYGVKD. The CDR3 length is 16 residues. The CDR3 reads CAISESSGRAPDTQYF. As DNA, the CDR3 is TGCGCCATCAGTGAGTCTAGCGGGAGGGCCCCAGATACGCAGTATTTT.

The chain employs TRBV7-3 and TRBJ2-1; D may correspond to TRBD1 or TRBD2 (7 bases each). The V and J ends lost 5 bases and 5 bases respectively, with 19 bases between them. The CDR3 spans 16 residues. CDR1 is SGHTA, CDR2 FQGTGA, per germline. The CDR3 protein is CASSQGGGGPHNEQFF. The CDR3 DNA reads TGTGCCAGCAGCCAGGGGGGGGGAGGGCCTCACAATGAGCAGTTCTTC.

V and J are TRBV7-2 and TRBJ2-3; TRBD2 agrees at 10 bases. CDR1 and CDR2 from the germline V gene are SGHTA and FQGNSA. The CDR3 loop spans 16 amino acids. The V gene end was trimmed by 3 bases and the J gene end by 4 bases; junction bases not matched to a gene: 7. In DNA, the CDR3 is TGTGCCAGCAGCTTCAAATCCCTAGCGGGGGCAGATACGCAGTATTTT. This sequence encodes CASSFKSLAGADTQYF. Full variable domain (outside the CDR3, taken from reference TRBV7-2 and TRBJ2-3): GAGVSQSPSNKVTEKGKDVELRCDPISGHTALYWYRQSLGQGLEFLIYFQGNSAPDKSGLPSDRFSAERTGGSVSTLTIQRTQQEDSAVYLCASSFKSLAGADTQYFGPGTRLTVL.

The sample holds a few counts of this clonotype. The V and J genes are TRBV29-1 and TRBJ2-7, with 10 bases fitting TRBD2. CDR3 length: 15 residues. The germline V gene has CDR1 SQVTM and CDR2 ANQGSEA. The V gene end was trimmed by 2 bases and the J gene end by 1 base; junction bases not matched to a gene: 5. This CDR3 is CSVERPLAGSYEQYF. DNA for the CDR3: TGCAGCGTTGAACGGCCACTAGCGGGGTCCTACGAGCAGTACTTC.

The CDR3 DNA sequence: TGCGCCAGCAGCTGGGGGACAGGGACTGAACAGCCCCAGCATTTT. As protein: CASSWGTGTEQPQHF. The chain links TRBV4-1 to TRBJ1-5, with TRBD1 identical over 9 bases. The V and J ends lost 5 bases and 7 bases, in that order; junction bases with no gene match: 9. In germline, CDR1 is MGHRA, CDR2 YSYEKL. The CDR3 is 15 amino acids.

This rearrangement joins TRBV3-1 to TRBJ2-1, with 11 bases lining up with TRBD2. The CDR3 loop spans 15 amino acids. The ends lost 3 bases at V and 8 bases at J; junction bases unmatched: 6. The V gene's germline CDR1 is LGHDT and CDR2 YNNKEL (reference sequence). This CDR3 is CASSQVAGGTDEQFF. The DNA of the CDR3 is TGTGCCAGCAGCCAGGTAGCGGGGGGGACGGATGAGCAGTTCTTC.

This clonotype was detected only a few times. The rearrangement joins TRBV6-5 to TRBJ2-3; TRBD2 is a possible D gene (5 bases). There are 13 residues in the CDR3. Germline V gene data show CDR1 as MNHEY and CDR2 as SVGAGI. The V end was cut by 3 bases, the J end by 6 bases, with 10 bases between. In DNA form, the CDR3 reads TGTGCCAGCAGTTATACTAGTTTGGATACGCAGTATTTT. Protein product: CASSYTSLDTQYF.

The V and J genes are TRBV7-8 and TRBJ2-5; perhaps D is TRBD1 or TRBD2 (6 bases each). Germline CDR1 reads SGHVS; CDR2 reads FQNEAQ. The CDR3 is 16 amino acids. The germline V and J ends were trimmed by 5 bases and 1 base, with 17 bases remaining between them. CDR3 in amino acids: CASSPKLGGSQETQYF. Written as DNA, the CDR3 is TGTGCCAGCAGCCCAAAACTCGGGGGCTCCCAAGAGACCCAGTACTTC.

This sequence joins TRBV29-1 and TRBJ1-2, with D possibly being TRBD1 (6 bases). This CDR3 comprises 15 residues. Germline V gives CDR1 SQVTM, CDR2 ANQGSEA. The V end was cut by 1 base, the J end by 2 bases, with 14 bases between. CDR3 residues: CSVEGGAGRNYGYTF. The CDR3 region has the DNA TGCAGCGTTGAAGGGGGGGCAGGGCGGAACTATGGCTACACCTTC.

This chain joins TRBV29-1 and TRBJ2-3, with TRBD2 identical over 8 bases. Trimming removed 6 bases from V and 5 bases from J; junction bases left unmatched: 4. Germline V gene sequence: CDR1 SQVTM, CDR2 ANQGSEA. This CDR3 region has 12 residues. The CDR3 reads CSVMTSVDTQYF. The CDR3 nucleotides are TGCAGCGTCATGACTAGCGTAGATACGCAGTATTTT.

This clonotype was detected a few times. CDR3 sequence: CASSQVRGLVYEQYF. CDR3 bases: TGCGCCAGCAGCCAAGTCAGGGGACTAGTCTACGAGCAGTACTTC. The genes are TRBV4-1 and TRBJ2-7, with TRBD2 matching over 8 bases. The CDR3 spans 15 residues. Germline CDR1 is MGHRA and CDR2 is YSYEKL. V shed 1 base, J shed 3 bases, and the junction held 5 bases outside the gene matches.

This clonotype was detected a few times. CDR3 DNA: TGTGCCAGCAGCTACTCCCTCGGACAGGGGGCCTCCTACGAGCAGTACTTC. Protein sequence: CASSYSLGQGASYEQYF. The chain employs TRBV7-9 and TRBJ2-7; 11 bases match TRBD1. This CDR3 region has 17 residues. From germline, CDR1 is SEHNR and CDR2 FQNEAQ (reference sequence). V was pared by 4 bases and J by 0 bases, with 8 bases of the junction left unmatched.

The table lists this clonotype with a few counts. The chain is built from TRBV7-2 and TRBJ2-5; possible D gene TRBD1, 5 bases. The CDR3 totals 14 residues. The germline V and J ends were trimmed by 5 bases and 2 bases, with 12 bases remaining between them. CDR1 is SGHTA and CDR2 is FQGNSA in the germline V gene. DNA of the CDR3: TGTGCCAGCAGCCAAGGGAACAGGCAAGAGACCCAGTACTTC. It specifies CASSQGNRQETQYF.

The chain has TRBV13 and TRBJ2-7; TRBD2 might be the D (6 bases). Germline V lookup: CDR1 PRHDT, CDR2 FYEKMQ (reference sequence). Trimming shortened V by 3 bases and J by 1 base, and 13 bases separated the two germline ends. This CDR3 spans 15 amino acids. Here the CDR3 DNA reads TGTGCCAGCAGCTTGGGCAGGGCGGGATCCTACGAGCAGTACTTC. Amino acids: CASSLGRAGSYEQYF.

This clonotype was seen a few times. The genes are TRBV29-1 and TRBJ2-7; perhaps TRBD1 as D (6 bases). Per the germline V gene, CDR1 is SQVTM and CDR2 is ANQGSEA. There are 13 residues in the CDR3. V shed 4 bases and J shed 3 bases, with 13 bases lying between them. CDR3: CSVVGRGRYEQYF. CDR3 bases: TGCAGCGTTGTGGGCAGGGGTCGCTACGAGCAGTACTTC.

The rearrangement joins TRBV20-1 to TRBJ1-2; no clear D. Looked up from germline, CDR1 is DFQATT and CDR2 is SNEGSKA (reference sequence). The CDR3 runs 13 residues. The V and J ends lost 2 bases and 1 base respectively, with 8 bases between them. CDR3 sequence: CSARQADNYGYTF. The CDR3 DNA reads as TGCAGTGCTAGACAGGCTGATAACTATGGCTACACCTTC.

The chain employs TRBV10-3 and TRBJ2-5, with TRBD2 as a possible D gene (5 bases). The DNA end favors TRBJ2-7, so the J call may be wrong. CDR1 is ENHRY, CDR2 SYGVKD, per germline. This CDR3 is built from 15 residues. The CDR3 DNA follows: TGTGCCATCAGTGAGGGCGACTATGTCTTTTACGAGCAGTACTTC. It codes for CAISEGDYVFYEQYF.

The rearrangement links TRBV7-6 to TRBJ2-1; D possibly corresponds to TRBD1 (6 bases). The germline CDR1 and CDR2 sequences are SGHVS and FNYEAQ. V shed 1 base and J shed 0 bases, with 13 bases lying between them. The CDR3 totals 17 residues. CDR3 sequence reads: CASSLESGESSYNEQFF. In DNA form, the CDR3 reads TGTGCCAGCAGCTTAGAGTCAGGGGAGAGCTCCTACAATGAGCAGTTCTTC.

The chain is built from TRBV29-1 and TRBJ1-5; 9 bases are a match to TRBD1. CDR1 and CDR2 (germline): SQVTM, ANQGSEA. V lost 3 bases and J lost 5; bases outside the gene matches: 2. The CDR3 consists of 13 residues. For the CDR3, the DNA is TGCAGCGTTGACACAGGGGGCGATCAGCCCCAGCATTTT. Residues: CSVDTGGDQPQHF.

CDR3 sequence: CASTGTFSYEQYF. The CDR3 nucleotides read TGCGCCAGCACCGGGACCTTCTCCTACGAGCAGTACTTC. This chain connects TRBV5-1 to TRBJ2-7; D possibly matches TRBD1 or TRBD2 (5 bases each). The CDR3 sequence is 13 residues long. Per germline, CDR1 SGHRS and CDR2 YFSETQ. The V end was cut by 6 bases, the J end by 0 bases, with 10 bases between.

This clonotype came up a few times. The rearrangement links TRBV6-5 to TRBJ2-7; possibly TRBD1 for D (6 bases). Per germline, CDR1 MNHEY and CDR2 SVGAGI. The ends were cut back, 2 bases at V and 0 bases at J, with 8 bases in the middle. The CDR3 is 14 amino acids. CDR3 nucleotides: TGTGCCAGCAGTTACAGGGGGTACTCCTACGAGCAGTACTTC. It yields the protein CASSYRGYSYEQYF.

The chain recombines TRBV5-1 with TRBJ2-7; D is perhaps TRBD1 (6 bases). From germline, CDR1 is SGHRS and CDR2 YFSETQ. CDR3 size: 14 residues. Trimming took off 2 bases at V and 4 bases at J, with 13 bases between the two ends. In DNA form, the CDR3 reads TGCGCCAGCAGCTTATCAACAGGGCGGTACGAGCAGTACTTC. As protein: CASSLSTGRYEQYF.

The V and J genes are TRBV7-2 and TRBJ2-5, with 8 nucleotides matching TRBD1. The DNA end is a closer match to TRBJ2-7, so the J assignment may be wrong. CDR3 size: 15 residues. Germline V CDR1 and CDR2: SGHTA, FQGNSA. CDR3 residues: CASSLVAGQVYEQYF. As DNA, the CDR3 is TGTGCCAGCAGCTTAGTCGCGGGACAGGTCTACGAGCAGTACTTC.

The V and J genes are TRBV20-1 and TRBJ1-5; D gene unclear. The germline CDR1 and CDR2 sequences are DFQATT and SNEGSKA (reference sequence). The CDR3 is made up of 13 amino acids. The V end was cut by 5 bases, the J end by 2 bases, with 10 bases between. The CDR3 DNA reads TGCAGTGCTGTAAAGGCAGGCAATCAGCCCCAGCATTTT. Its protein is CSAVKAGNQPQHF.

This rearrangement joins TRBV3-1 to TRBJ2-5, with D unresolved. The better agreement between TRBJ2-7 and the DNA end casts doubt on the J call. The length of the CDR3 is 12 residues. Germline-derived CDR1 and CDR2 are LGHDT and YNNKEL (reference sequence). The CDR3 protein is CASSQQRDEQYF. CDR3 bases: TGTGCCAGCAGCCAACAGAGAGACGAGCAGTACTTC.

The chain uses TRBV10-3 and TRBJ1-1; no definite D call. In germline, CDR1 is ENHRY, CDR2 SYGVKD. This CDR3 is built from 15 residues. V was trimmed by 0 bases and J by 2 bases, leaving 10 bases between them. The CDR3 spells CAISESQAANTEAFF. The CDR3 DNA is TGTGCCATCAGTGAGTCTCAGGCCGCAAACACTGAAGCTTTCTTT.

This chain connects TRBV5-1 to TRBJ2-3; 7 nucleotides line up with TRBD1. With V trimmed by 2 bases and J by 5 bases, 5 bases remained unmatched. This CDR3 region has 14 residues. Germline CDR1 and CDR2: SGHRS and YFSETQ. For the CDR3, the DNA is TGCGCCAGCAGCTTCGAAGGGGGCATAGATACGCAGTATTTT. This sequence encodes CASSFEGGIDTQYF.

The rearrangement joins TRBV7-2 to TRBJ2-3, with 7 bases identical to TRBD2. Germline V gene sequence: CDR1 SGHTA, CDR2 FQGNSA. With V trimmed by 8 bases and J by 2 bases, 7 bases remained unmatched. This CDR3 has 14 residues. Here the CDR3 reads CASRLAADTDTQYF. The CDR3, as DNA: TGTGCCAGCCGACTAGCCGCCGACACAGATACGCAGTATTTT.

V usage is TRBV3-1 and J usage is TRBJ2-7, with TRBD2 matching 9 bases. V gave up 1 base and J gave up 6 bases; unmatched junction bases: 4. Germline CDR1 reads LGHDT; CDR2 reads YNNKEL (reference sequence). CDR3 length: 14 residues. CDR3 DNA sequence: TGTGCCAGCAGCCAAGGACTTAGCGGGAGCGAGCAGTACTTC. Protein sequence: CASSQGLSGSEQYF.